The entry that follows covers one T cell receptor (beta chain) sequence. The sample belongs to a study of blood T cells in healthy people across ages. Germline values: CDR1 MDHEN, CDR2 SYDVKM. V was trimmed by 1 base and J by 5 bases, leaving 11 bases between them. This CDR3 has 14 residues. Together with a sample-barcoded 5' primer, a J-beta primer mix was included in a second PCR lasting about 6 to 11 cycles. From the 5' RACE reads, TCRdb called clonotypes with MiXCR, one entry per CDR3 protein. The table records 540,000 or so distinct CDR3 sequences, around 24% of them present only once. The sample was also linked to a second study, of T cells of mothers and their children.

This clonotype was sampled from a boy under 18 in good health. Sequencing used blood. V and J are TRBV28 and TRBJ2-5; tentatively, D is TRBD1 (6 bases). The chain's CDR3 is CASSLYSGEETQYF. In DNA, the CDR3 is TGTGCCAGCAGTTTATATTCAGGGGAGGAGACCCAGTACTTC.